The rows below give T cell receptor beta chains drawn from one sample of a study of blood T cell repertoires in COVID-19. Method: immunoSEQ multiplex PCR; TCRdb's copy keeps in-frame clones and lacks some. The sample yields 200,000 to 300,000 clones, approximately 86% seen once. Input material: PBMCs or T cells enriched from blood (not recorded which). The source of these receptors is a woman aged 40-49 years with acute COVID-19. Both conserved end residues are part of each CDR3. Fields, in order: V gene, J gene, D gene, clone size, CDR3 DNA, CDR3 protein. The D gene is left open where the match is weak. Clone size is given for some rows only: seen once, a few or many times, or a class if the clone is expanded.

V: TRBV19
J: TRBJ2-5
D: TRBD2
size: .
DNA: TGTGCCAGTAGTATAGCTCAGGGACTAGCGGGAGCTGGAGAGACCCAGTACTTC
CDR3: CASSIAQGLAGAGETQYF

V: TRBV5-5
J: TRBJ1-5
D: TRBD1
size: .
DNA: TGTGCCAGCAGCTTGGACAGGGGATTGGGTCAGCCCCAGCATTTT
CDR3: CASSLDRGLGQPQHF

V: TRBV5-1
J: TRBJ1-2
D: .
size: .
DNA: TGCGCCAGCCGCGAGGATAGTACTAACTATGGCTACACCTTC
CDR3: CASREDSTNYGYTF

V: TRBV5-4
J: TRBJ2-5
D: TRBD2
size: .
DNA: TGTGCCAGCAGCTTGTATCCGGGAGGAAAAGAGACCCAGTACTTC
CDR3: CASSLYPGGKETQYF

V: TRBV5-6
J: TRBJ1-1
D: TRBD1
size: once
DNA: TGTGCCAGCAGCTACCTTGACAGGGAGGTCACTGAAGCTTTCTTT
CDR3: CASSYLDREVTEAFF

V: TRBV7-6
J: TRBJ2-7
D: TRBD1
size: .
DNA: TGTGCCAGCAGCTCGGACAGGCTAACCAACGAGCAGTACTTC
CDR3: CASSSDRLTNEQYF

V: TRBV29-1
J: TRBJ2-7
D: TRBD2
size: .
DNA: TGCAGCGTTGGGACTAGCGAATACGAGCAGTACTTC
CDR3: CSVGTSEYEQYF

V: TRBV6-1
J: TRBJ2-1
D: TRBD2
size: .
DNA: TGTGCCAGCAGTGAAGCGATGCCTAGCGGGTCCAACAATGAGCAGTTCTTC
CDR3: CASSEAMPSGSNNEQFF

V: TRBV24-1
J: TRBJ1-2
D: TRBD1
size: .
DNA: TGTGCCACCAGTGAGCCGGGACAGGGGGTTTATGGCTACACCTTC
CDR3: CATSEPGQGVYGYTF

V: TRBV19
J: TRBJ2-1
D: TRBD2
size: .
DNA: TGTGCCAGTAGTATGCAACTAGCGGGAGTCCTCAATGAGCAGTTCTTC
CDR3: CASSMQLAGVLNEQFF

V: TRBV7-9
J: TRBJ1-5
D: .
size: .
DNA: TGTGCCATCCAAAAATTAGATAATCAGCCCCAGCATTTT
CDR3: CAIQKLDNQPQHF

V: TRBV19
J: TRBJ1-1
D: .
size: .
DNA: TGTGCCAGTCGCCCAGGAAGTACTGAAGCTTTCTTT
CDR3: CASRPGSTEAFF

V: TRBV28
J: TRBJ1-2
D: .
size: .
DNA: TGTGCCAGCAGCAGGGGCCCTAACTATGGCTACACCTTC
CDR3: CASSRGPNYGYTF

V: TRBV7-3
J: TRBJ1-1
D: TRBD1
size: .
DNA: TGTGCCAGCAGCTTAGCTGTGACAGGGTGGGTGAACACTGAAGCTTTCTTT
CDR3: CASSLAVTGWVNTEAFF

V: TRBV29-1
J: TRBJ2-5
D: .
size: .
DNA: TGCAGCGTTTTGATACGGGTCATGAGAGGGGAGACCCAGTACTTC
CDR3: CSVLIRVMRGETQYF

V: TRBV2
J: TRBJ2-1
D: TRBD1
size: .
DNA: TGTGCCAGCAGTGATTGGGGACAGGGCTACAATGAGCAGTTCTTC
CDR3: CASSDWGQGYNEQFF

V: TRBV28
J: TRBJ2-1
D: .
size: .
DNA: TGTGCCAGCAGTTGGACTTACAATGAGCAGTTCTTC
CDR3: CASSWTYNEQFF

V: TRBV11-2
J: TRBJ2-4
D: TRBD2
size: .
DNA: TGTGCCAGCAGCCGCGGGGTAGCGGGAGGACCTGGGTACTTC
CDR3: CASSRGVAGGPGYF

V: TRBV6-4
J: TRBJ2-7
D: .
size: .
DNA: TGTGCCAGCAGTGACCGGGTCTTGAACCCCCGGGGCTACGAGCAGTACTTC
CDR3: CASSDRVLNPRGYEQYF

V: TRBV7-8
J: TRBJ1-6
D: TRBD1
size: .
DNA: TGTGCCAGCAGCGACGGGACAGTCGGGAGTAATTCACCCCTCCACTTT
CDR3: CASSDGTVGSNSPLHF

V: TRBV19
J: TRBJ1-4
D: TRBD1
size: .
DNA: TGTGCCAGTAGTATTCTCGGACAGGGTCTGTTTTTT
CDR3: CASSILGQGLFF

V: TRBV2
J: TRBJ2-3
D: TRBD1
size: .
DNA: TGTGCCAGCAGAATGTGGGACAGGGGATTGACTAGCGGCACAGATACGCAGTATTTT
CDR3: CASRMWDRGLTSGTDTQYF

V: TRBV21-1
J: TRBJ2-1
D: .
size: .
DNA: TGTGCCAGCAGCAAAGGATGCGGGCCGGCAAGCTCCTACAATGAGCAGTTCTTC
CDR3: CASSKGCGPASSYNEQFF

V: TRBV9
J: TRBJ1-3
D: .
size: .
DNA: TGTGCCAGCAGCGCGGGGGGGGCACAAGGAAACACCATATATTTT
CDR3: CASSAGGAQGNTIYF

V: TRBV15
J: TRBJ2-5
D: .
size: .
DNA: TGTGCCACCAGCAGCGTCCGGGTCCCGTCTACAGAGACCCAGTACTTC
CDR3: CATSSVRVPSTETQYF

V: TRBV5-4
J: TRBJ2-3
D: TRBD2
size: .
DNA: TGTGCCAGCAGTAATAGGGCGGGAGCTACAGATACGCAGTATTTT
CDR3: CASSNRAGATDTQYF

V: TRBV18
J: TRBJ1-6
D: .
size: .
DNA: TGTGCCAGCTCACCCTCAGGAGGTAATTCACCCCTCCACTTT
CDR3: CASSPSGGNSPLHF

V: TRBV7-2
J: TRBJ2-1
D: TRBD2
size: few
DNA: TGTGCCAGCAGCTTTCGGACTAGCGGGTACAATGAGCAGTTCTTC
CDR3: CASSFRTSGYNEQFF

V: TRBV7-8
J: TRBJ1-5
D: .
size: .
DNA: TGTGCCAGCAGCTTGATGGTTGGCGGAAATCAGCCCCAGCATTTT
CDR3: CASSLMVGGNQPQHF

V: TRBV13
J: TRBJ2-1
D: TRBD2
size: .
DNA: TGTGCCAGCAGGCCGCCTGGGGGACTAGAAGGGGATGAGCAGTTCTTC
CDR3: CASRPPGGLEGDEQFF

V: TRBV29-1
J: TRBJ2-1
D: TRBD1
size: .
DNA: TGCAGCGTGGCCGGGACAGGGAGCGGTGAGCAGTTCTTC
CDR3: CSVAGTGSGEQFF